The T cell receptor beta chain under discussion was sequenced for a study of T cell responses to AZD1222 COVID-19 vaccine. Study context: Some second doses came at about 4 weeks and others at about 12 weeks; these were pooled. Regarding the study as a whole: Across the whole spike, CD4 TCRs peaked at regions 160-218 and 743-854. Spike-specific TCR breadth rose after two AZD1222 doses, and depth rose as well. White British donors predominated, females outnumbered males, and clonal diversity was possibly underestimated.

Germline loops: CDR1 KGHDR, CDR2 SFDVKD. This CDR3 has 17 residues. Losses at the gene ends were 1 base for V and 2 bases for J; bases not matched to a gene: 7. As concerns this clone: What it binds is not known.

Measured with immunoSEQ multiplex PCR; TCRdb has only the in-frame clones, and not every one. The table shows 120,000 or so clones, with approximately 83% occurring only once. The sequence was collected from an adult in good health. The V and J genes are TRBV24-1 and TRBJ2-3; 8 bases are a match to TRBD2. The starting material was peripheral blood, obtained on day 0 of AZD1222 vaccination. CDR3 loop: CATSDFGAGGPTDTQYF. In nucleotides, the CDR3 is TGTGCCACCAGTGATTTCGGGGCGGGAGGACCCACAGATACGCAGTATTTT.